The 32 T cell receptor beta chains presented below share a single source sample, sequenced in a study of PD-L1 blockade in urothelial cancer. TCRdb keeps only in-frame clones here, not all; method: immunoSEQ multiplex PCR. Among around 120,000 clones listed, 80% to 90% were seen once. Time point specified: peripheral blood 6 weeks after treatment start. Material: PBMCs, obtained around atezolizumab (anti-PD-L1) treatment. The receptors shown here come from a man aged 60 to 69 with urothelial cancer.

This clone came up once. The V gene is TRBV11-2, the J gene TRBJ1-3, with D hard to call. V was clipped by 1 base and J by 0 bases, with 4 bases between them. The CDR3 is 14 amino acids. Germline V gene lookup returns CDR1 SGHAT and CDR2 FQNNGV. The chain's CDR3 is CASSLGASGNTIYF. CDR3 DNA: TGTGCCAGCAGCTTAGGGGCCTCTGGAAACACCATATATTTT.

A note on this clone: Other DNA sequences of this sample code for an identical CDR3. This rearrangement joins TRBV28 to TRBJ1-4; a weak D match, TRBD1 (5 bases). The V gene lost 4 bases and the J gene lost 0 bases, with 9 bases spanning the gap. The CDR3 covers 15 residues. Germline CDR1 is MDHEN and CDR2 is SYDVKM. CDR3 in DNA: TGTGCCAGCAGTTCTACAGGTGCAACTAATGAAAAACTGTTTTTT. It codes for CASSSTGATNEKLFF.

The chain employs TRBV27 and TRBJ1-2; 10 bases agree with TRBD1. The CDR3 is 15 amino acids. With 5 bases clipped from V and 6 bases from J, the junction kept 9 bases outside the gene matches. Germline loops: CDR1 MNHEY, CDR2 SMNVEV (reference sequence). In DNA, the CDR3 is TGTGCCAGCAGTCGGTCGACAGGGGGCGCGCATGGCTACACCTTC. It specifies CASSRSTGGAHGYTF.

This chain links TRBV19 with TRBJ2-7; TRBD2 is a possible D gene (5 bases). V was pared by 4 bases and J by 3 bases, with 13 bases between. Germline CDR1 and CDR2: LNHDA and SQIVND (reference sequence). The CDR3 consists of 14 residues. CDR3 in amino acids: CASSRSAELYEQYF. Here the CDR3 DNA reads TGTGCCAGTAGTAGGTCAGCGGAGCTCTACGAGCAGTACTTC.

The chain joins TRBV11-3 to TRBJ2-7; unclear D gene. Germline CDR1 SGHNT, CDR2 YENEEA. V gave up 6 bases and J gave up 3 bases, with 12 bases separating them. The CDR3 spans 13 residues. CDR3: CASSAEEVYEQYF. In DNA form, the CDR3 reads TGTGCCAGCAGTGCAGAGGAAGTCTACGAGCAGTACTTC.

V and J are TRBV29-1 and TRBJ1-2, with D hard to call. The CDR3 has 12 amino acids. Germline-derived CDR1 and CDR2 are SQVTM and ANQGSEA. The V end was cut by 3 bases, the J end by 4 bases, with 9 bases between. CDR3: CSVDPAGYGYTF. Written as DNA, the CDR3 is TGCAGCGTTGATCCGGCGGGCTATGGCTACACCTTC.

This rearrangement joins TRBV19 to TRBJ2-5; 12 nucleotides match TRBD1. Germline V gene lookup returns CDR1 LNHDA and CDR2 SQIVND (reference sequence). The CDR3 consists of 15 residues. V lost 5 bases, J lost 4 bases, and 5 bases stayed unmatched. For the CDR3, the DNA is TGTGCCAGTAGTTCCCGGGACAGGGGGCCAGAGACCCAGTACTTC. Its translation is CASSSRDRGPETQYF.

The V gene is TRBV5-1, the J gene TRBJ2-1; 10 bases match TRBD2. CDR1 is SGHRS and CDR2 is YFSETQ in the germline V gene. CDR3 length equals 15 residues. V lost 1 base and J lost 3; bases outside the gene matches: 1. CDR3 sequence (DNA): TGCGCCAGCAGCTTGCGACTAGCGGGCTACAATGAGCAGTTCTTC. As protein: CASSLRLAGYNEQFF.

The chain has TRBV6-5 and TRBJ2-3, with 9 bases aligning to TRBD2. V lost 6 bases, J lost 0 bases, and 1 base stayed unmatched. This CDR3 comprises 14 residues. The germline gives CDR1 MNHEY, CDR2 SVGAGI. The chain's CDR3 is CASRGLASTDTQYF. CDR3 nucleotide sequence: TGTGCCAGCAGGGGACTAGCTAGCACAGATACGCAGTATTTT.

This sequence joins TRBV9 and TRBJ2-3; maybe TRBD1 (5 bases). This CDR3 is 16 amino acids long. V gave up 0 bases and J gave up 3 bases, with 14 bases separating them. CDR1 is SGDLS and CDR2 is YYNGEE in the germline V gene. The chain's CDR3 is CASSVEGALPTDTQYF. The CDR3 DNA reads TGTGCCAGCAGCGTAGAAGGGGCTTTACCGACAGATACGCAGTATTTT.

Concerning this clone: An end of the junction differs from the germline gene, which may be a read error. Within the sample, other DNA sequences also encode this same CDR3. The V call is TRBV4-2, the J call TRBJ2-2; 7 positions match TRBD2. The CDR3 is 19 amino acids. CDR1 and CDR2 (germline): LGHNA, YNFKEQ. The CDR3 spells CASSQGPPGREQNTGELFF. The CDR3, as DNA: TGTGCCAGCAGCCAAGGGCCCCCGGGGAGGGAACAAAACACTGGGGAGCTGTTTTTT.

The chain is built from TRBV19 and TRBJ1-5, with D hard to call. Per the germline V gene, CDR1 is LNHDA and CDR2 is SQIVND (reference sequence). CDR3 length equals 13 residues. Trimming left V 1 base short and J 9 bases short, with 10 bases between. Here the CDR3 DNA reads TGTGCCAGTAGTATAGTGGTAACCGGGCCCCAGCATTTT. Amino acid sequence: CASSIVVTGPQHF.

V usage is TRBV7-9 and J usage is TRBJ2-4, with D perhaps matching TRBD1 (6 bases). The CDR3 has 12 amino acids. Trimming shortened V by 3 bases and J by 15 bases, and 15 bases separated the two germline ends. Germline V lookup: CDR1 SEHNR, CDR2 FQNEAQ (reference sequence). The CDR3 loop is CASSLGQAPRYF. CDR3 DNA sequence: TGTGCCAGCAGCTTGGGACAAGCTCCGCGGTACTTC.

This clone occurred once. The DNA for the CDR3 is TGTGCCAGCAGCGTAGTTACAGGGGTTCTCGGCGGGGAGCTGTTTTTT. This codes for CASSVVTGVLGGELFF. V gene TRBV9 combines with J gene TRBJ2-2, with 7 bases fitting TRBD1. The V segment lost 0 bases and the J segment 7 bases; nucleotides outside the gene matches: 9. The CDR3 loop spans 16 amino acids. Germline V lookup: CDR1 SGDLS, CDR2 YYNGEE.

The chain is built from TRBV11-2 and TRBJ2-7, with 7 bases that match TRBD2. The CDR3 sequence is 12 residues long. The germline gives CDR1 SGHAT, CDR2 FQNNGV. With V trimmed by 9 bases and J by 3 bases, 5 bases remained unmatched. CDR3 in amino acids: CASGGGNYEQYF. In DNA, the CDR3 is TGTGCCAGTGGGGGGGGGAACTACGAGCAGTACTTC.

The chain couples TRBV19 to TRBJ2-2; 9 bases are shared with TRBD1. This CDR3 has 13 amino acids. J gave up 7 bases and V 6 bases, and 3 bases lay outside the gene matches. CDR1 is LNHDA, CDR2 SQIVND, per germline (reference sequence). For the CDR3, the DNA is TGTGCCAGTAGAGGACAGGGGAACGGGGAGCTGTTTTTT. Amino acids: CASRGQGNGELFF.

CDR3 residues: CASSFSPGYHGYTF. In DNA form, the CDR3 reads TGTGCCAGCAGTTTTTCCCCAGGGTACCATGGCTACACCTTC. The J gene is TRBJ1-2, the V gene TRBV25-1; possibly TRBD1 for D (5 bases). The CDR3 extends over 14 amino acids. V was cut by 5 bases and J by 6 bases, with 16 bases left in between. The germline gives CDR1 MGHDK, CDR2 SYGVNS.

The CDR3 region has the DNA TGTGCCAGTAGGTCTAGCGTCGGCGGGGAGCTGTTTTTT. This gives the protein CASRSSVGGELFF. The J gene is TRBJ2-2, the V gene TRBV19; tentative D call: TRBD2 (6 bases). The CDR3 has 13 residues. Germline V gene data show CDR1 as LNHDA and CDR2 as SQIVND (reference sequence). Trimming pared 6 bases from V and 7 bases from J, leaving 12 bases between.

This clone came up once. This chain uses TRBV2 with TRBJ1-1; 7 positions match TRBD1. The V and J ends lost 8 bases and 1 base, in that order; junction bases with no gene match: 4. The germline V gene encodes CDR1 SNHLY and CDR2 FYNNEI. The CDR3 has 13 amino acids. The CDR3 coding sequence is TGTGCCAGCGGTAGGGGGCCGAACACTGAAGCTTTCTTT. The encoded protein is CASGRGPNTEAFF. Together with reference TRBV2 and TRBJ1-1, the CDR3 gives the full variable domain: EPEVTQTPSHQVTQMGQEVILRCVPISNHLYFYWYRQILGQKVEFLVSFYNNEISEKSEIFDDQFSVERPDGSNFTLKIRSTKLEDSAMYFCASGRGPNTEAFFGQGTRLTVV.

CDR3 bases: TGTGCCAGCACAAACCCGGGACAGGGGTTATCTGGCTACACCTTC. This encodes CASTNPGQGLSGYTF. The J gene is TRBJ1-2, the V gene TRBV5-5; 10 bases match TRBD1. In germline, CDR1 is SGHKS, CDR2 YYEKEE (reference sequence). V was clipped by 6 bases and J by 7 bases; unmatched bases: 12. The CDR3 extends over 15 amino acids.

CDR3 residues: CASSFARTGGLNQPQHF. The CDR3 region has the DNA TGTGCCAGCAGTTTCGCGAGGACAGGGGGCTTAAATCAGCCCCAGCATTTT. This chain joins TRBV27 and TRBJ1-5; 11 positions match TRBD1. This CDR3 spans 17 amino acids. Trimming cost V 3 bases and J 4 bases; bases outside gene matches: 8. The germline gives CDR1 MNHEY, CDR2 SMNVEV (reference sequence).

The rearrangement joins TRBV7-6 to TRBJ1-1, with D perhaps TRBD1 (6 bases). Trimming cost V 3 bases and J 8 bases, with 10 bases left between them. Looked up from germline, CDR1 is SGHVS and CDR2 is FNYEAQ. CDR3 length: 12 residues. For the CDR3, the DNA is TGTGCCAGCAGCTTGCCCGGGACAGAAGCTTTCTTT. Translating it yields CASSLPGTEAFF.

This chain joins TRBV13 and TRBJ2-7; 7 bases map to TRBD1. Germline lookup yields CDR1 PRHDT and CDR2 FYEKMQ (reference sequence). The trim removed 3 bases at V and 0 bases at J, leaving 5 bases unmatched. The CDR3 runs to 15 residues. The CDR3 region is CASSLGTDFSYEQYF. The CDR3 bases are TGTGCCAGCAGCTTGGGGACAGATTTCTCCTACGAGCAGTACTTC.

As regards this clone: Other DNA sequences in the same sample also yield this CDR3. This chain joins TRBV7-9 and TRBJ2-5; the D gene is possibly TRBD2 (6 bases). This CDR3 spans 12 amino acids. Germline V gene data show CDR1 as SEHNR and CDR2 as FQNEAQ (reference sequence). V lost 4 bases and J 4 bases, leaving 7 bases between the germline ends. CDR3: CASSSEGETQYF. The CDR3 DNA sequence: TGTGCCAGCAGCTCGGAGGGAGAGACCCAGTACTTC.

The V call is TRBV7-3, the J call TRBJ2-2; 10 bases fit TRBD2. From germline, CDR1 is SGHTA and CDR2 FQGTGA. J lost 6 bases, V lost 5 bases, and 9 bases had no gene match. The CDR3 spans 16 residues. The CDR3 bases are TGTGCCAGCAGCCCCGGGCTAGCGGGAGCCTCCGGGGAGCTGTTTTTT. It translates to CASSPGLAGASGELFF.

The CDR3 is CASSLAMGQGLTEAPKAFF. The CDR3 bases are TGTGCCAGCAGCTTAGCCATGGGACAGGGCCTTACCGAGGCTCCCAAAGCTTTCTTT. This sequence joins TRBV11-2 and TRBJ1-1; 9 bases are a match to TRBD1. V lost 1 base to trimming and J lost 9 bases; unmatched junction nucleotides: 21. The CDR3 extends over 19 amino acids. Germline V lookup: CDR1 SGHAT, CDR2 FQNNGV.

The J gene is TRBJ2-1, the V gene TRBV5-1; D unresolved. CDR3 length equals 14 residues. Germline V gives CDR1 SGHRS, CDR2 YFSETQ. V gave up 0 bases and J gave up 5 bases, with 9 bases separating them. The CDR3 here is CASSLVMQNNEQFF. CDR3 DNA sequence: TGCGCCAGCAGCTTGGTTATGCAGAACAATGAGCAGTTCTTC.

The chain is built from TRBV10-3 and TRBJ2-3, with 13 bases matching TRBD2. The V gene's germline CDR1 is ENHRY and CDR2 SYGVKD. This CDR3 is 19 amino acids long. With 4 bases clipped from V and 2 bases from J, the junction kept 12 bases outside the gene matches. Here the CDR3 DNA reads TGTGCCATCAGTGGGTTCGGGACTAGCGGGGAGCGGGTCACAGATACGCAGTATTTT. Translating gives CAISGFGTSGERVTDTQYF.

This clone was recorded only once. The chain is built from TRBV9 and TRBJ2-7; 15 bases are shared with TRBD2. Germline V lookup: CDR1 SGDLS, CDR2 YYNGEE. The CDR3 consists of 18 residues. V lost 4 bases and J lost 6; bases outside the gene matches: 14. CDR3 DNA sequence: TGTGCCAGCAGCCTAGGACTAGCGGGAGGGGGGCACGGTTCCGAGCAGTACTTC. Protein product: CASSLGLAGGGHGSEQYF.

A word on this clone: Relative to the germline gene, one junction end is altered; a read error may explain this. The chain links TRBV5-1 to TRBJ2-7; TRBD1 matches 8 bases. This CDR3 has 15 residues. Looked up from germline, CDR1 is SGHRS and CDR2 is YFSETQ. CDR3 in DNA: TGCGCCAGCACCTTGGGGGGACAGGTGGGTGAGGAGCAGTACTTC. Protein product: CASTLGGQVGEEQYF.

This clone was picked up a small number of times. This chain links TRBV18 with TRBJ1-2; D is possibly TRBD1 (6 bases). This CDR3 contains 15 residues. V was trimmed by 2 bases and J by 4 bases, leaving 14 bases between them. Germline V CDR1 and CDR2: KGHSH, LQKENI. CDR3 nucleotide sequence: TGTGCCAGCTCACCAGAGACAGGAGCCGTCTATGGCTACACCTTC. Amino acids: CASSPETGAVYGYTF.

V and J are TRBV6-1 and TRBJ2-7; the match to TRBD2 covers 7 bases. This CDR3 is 15 amino acids long. CDR1 and CDR2 (germline): MNHNS, SASEGT. V shed 3 bases and J 6 bases; nucleotides not matched to a gene: 11. The CDR3 nucleotides are TGTGCCAGCAGTGAGGCGGGGAGGGGAAACGGCGAGCAGTACTTC. It codes for CASSEAGRGNGEQYF.